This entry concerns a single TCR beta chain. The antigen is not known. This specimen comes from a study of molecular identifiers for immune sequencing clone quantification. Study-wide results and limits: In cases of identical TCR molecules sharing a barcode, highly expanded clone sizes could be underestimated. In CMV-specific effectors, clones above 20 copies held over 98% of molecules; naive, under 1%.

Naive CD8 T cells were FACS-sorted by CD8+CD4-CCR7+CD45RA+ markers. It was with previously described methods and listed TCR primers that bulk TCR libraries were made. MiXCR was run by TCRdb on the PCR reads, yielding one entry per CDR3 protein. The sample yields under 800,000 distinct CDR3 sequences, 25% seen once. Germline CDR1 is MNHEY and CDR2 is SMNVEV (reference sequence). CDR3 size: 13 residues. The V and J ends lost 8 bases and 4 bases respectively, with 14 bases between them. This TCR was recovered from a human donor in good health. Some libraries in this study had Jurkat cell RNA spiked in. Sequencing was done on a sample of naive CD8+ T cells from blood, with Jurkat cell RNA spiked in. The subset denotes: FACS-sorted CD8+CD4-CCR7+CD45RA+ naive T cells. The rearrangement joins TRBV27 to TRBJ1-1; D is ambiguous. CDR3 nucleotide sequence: TGTGCCAGCCATTTTTTTCCGGGCACTGAAGCTTTCTTT. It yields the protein CASHFFPGTEAFF.